This T cell receptor beta chain was obtained from a study of blood T cell repertoires in COVID-19. Study-wide context: Sources were T cells, B-cell-depleted T cells, or PBMCs; the material itself was cDNA or gDNA.

V lost 1 base and J lost 2, with 8 bases in between. Germline CDR1 is LGHDT and CDR2 is YNNKEL (reference sequence). The CDR3 loop spans 14 amino acids. Sequenced by immunoSEQ multiplex PCR; TCRdb stores in-frame clones only, minus some. Of nearly 300,000 clones in the sample, over 85% were seen once. Cohort assignment relied on participant-reported clinical history. During the 2 weeks before they entered the study, exposed participants had met someone with a PCR-confirmed or clinician-diagnosed COVID-19 case. The rearrangement links TRBV3-1 (or the pseudogene TRBV3-2) to TRBJ2-5; no reliable D call. The receptor's source is a woman between 50 and 59 years old who had been exposed to COVID-19. The material sequenced was PBMCs or T cells enriched from blood (not recorded which). CDR3 DNA: TGTGCCAGCAGCCAAGGTGGCAGACAAGAGACCCAGTACTTC. The encoded protein is CASSQGGRQETQYF.